This T cell receptor beta chain was documented in a study of blood T cell repertoires in COVID-19. This CDR3 comprises 15 residues. Germline CDR1 is SGHTA and CDR2 is FQGNSA. The V end lost 7 bases, the J end lost 0 bases, and 16 bases lay between the germline ends. This table comes from immunoSEQ multiplex PCR, and its TCRdb copy is limited to in-frame clones, with some not included. The sample lists around 140,000 clones; approximately 81% were seen once. The sequencing input was peripheral blood. The chain has TRBV7-2 and TRBJ2-7, with D tentatively TRBD2 (6 bases). The receptor's source is a human donor in a cohort sampled during active COVID-19. The CDR3 coding sequence is TGTGCCAGCACCCTGACTAGTGGTGGCTCCTACGAGCAGTACTTC. It yields the protein CASTLTSGGSYEQYF.